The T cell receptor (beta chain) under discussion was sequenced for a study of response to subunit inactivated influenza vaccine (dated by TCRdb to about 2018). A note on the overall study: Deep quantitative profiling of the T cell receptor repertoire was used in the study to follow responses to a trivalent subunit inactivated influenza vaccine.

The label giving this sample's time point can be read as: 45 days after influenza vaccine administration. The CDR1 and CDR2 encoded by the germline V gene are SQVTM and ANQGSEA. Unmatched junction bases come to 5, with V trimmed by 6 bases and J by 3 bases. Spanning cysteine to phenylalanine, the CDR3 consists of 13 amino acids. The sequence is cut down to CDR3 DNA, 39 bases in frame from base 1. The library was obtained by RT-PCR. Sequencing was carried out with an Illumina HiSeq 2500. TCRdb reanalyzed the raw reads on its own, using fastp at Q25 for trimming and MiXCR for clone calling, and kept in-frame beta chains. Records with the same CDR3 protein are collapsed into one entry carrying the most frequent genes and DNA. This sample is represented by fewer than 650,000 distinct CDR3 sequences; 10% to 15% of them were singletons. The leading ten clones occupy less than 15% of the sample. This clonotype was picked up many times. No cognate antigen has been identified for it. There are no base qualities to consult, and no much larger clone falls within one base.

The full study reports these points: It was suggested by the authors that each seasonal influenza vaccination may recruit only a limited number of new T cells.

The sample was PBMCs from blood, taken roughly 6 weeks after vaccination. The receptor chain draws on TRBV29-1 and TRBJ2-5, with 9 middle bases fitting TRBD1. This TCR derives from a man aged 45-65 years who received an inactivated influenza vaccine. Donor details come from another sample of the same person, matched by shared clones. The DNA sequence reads TGCAGCGTCGCCGACAGGGGGGAAGAGACCCAGTACTTC. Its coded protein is CSVADRGEETQYF.